The rows below give T cell receptor beta chains drawn from one sample of a study of T cell responses to AZD1222 COVID-19 vaccine. The method was immunoSEQ multiplex PCR; TCRdb's version includes in-frame clones alone and lacks a portion of them. This table has over 100,000 clones, approximately 88% appearing once. Sequencing was performed on peripheral blood, taken on day 0 of AZD1222 vaccination. The receptors shown here come from an adult in good health. Each CDR3 is given with its conserved first and last residue. D genes are given only for firm matches. Only part of the rows carry a size: once, few, many, or a class if the clone is expanded.

cdr3_nt	cdr3_aa	v_call	j_call	d_call	clone_size
TGTGCCAGCAGTGAAGGGGACTCAGCCCTCAATCAGCCCCAGCATTTT	CASSEGDSALNQPQHF	TRBV6-1	TRBJ1-5	-	-
TGTGCCAGCAGCTTAGGCGGGGGTAACACCGGGGAGCTGTTTTTT	CASSLGGGNTGELFF	TRBV7-2	TRBJ2-2	TRBD2	-
TGCAGTGCTAGAAGGAGAAATGAGCAGTTCTTC	CSARRRNEQFF	TRBV20-1	TRBJ2-1	-	many
TGTGCCAGCAGTTTAAACTACAGGGGGTCTGGAAACACCATATATTTT	CASSLNYRGSGNTIYF	TRBV28	TRBJ1-3	TRBD1	-
TGTGCCAGCTCACCGCAAGAGACCCAGTACTTC	CASSPQETQYF	TRBV18	TRBJ2-5	-	-
TGTGCCAGCAGCGAGAGTGATGTGGAAGCTTTCTTT	CASSESDVEAFF	TRBV9	TRBJ1-1	-	once
TGTGCCAGCAGTTTAGGGCAGTACTATGGCTACACCTTC	CASSLGQYYGYTF	TRBV12-3/TRBV12-4	TRBJ1-2	-	-
TGTGCCAGCGGGGGGTCCGGGCGGAGCCCCCAAGAGACCCAGTACTTC	CASGGSGRSPQETQYF	TRBV2	TRBJ2-5	-	-
TGTGCCATCAGCCCGGGACCTAGTAGTCAGCCCCAGCATTTT	CAISPGPSSQPQHF	TRBV10-3	TRBJ1-5	-	-
TGTGCCAGCAGCTTAAGGACTAGAGAGGGGGATGAGCAGTTCTTC	CASSLRTREGDEQFF	TRBV7-2	TRBJ2-1	-	-
TGTGCCAGCTCACCAAGACAGTCGAACTACGAGCAGTACTTC	CASSPRQSNYEQYF	TRBV18	TRBJ2-7	-	-
TGTGCCAGCAGCAGCCGGGACGGGGGCAATCAGCCCCAGCATTTT	CASSSRDGGNQPQHF	TRBV6-5	TRBJ1-5	-	-
TGTGCCAGCAGACCCGGGACAGTCTCCTACGAGCAGTACTTC	CASRPGTVSYEQYF	TRBV6-5	TRBJ2-7	TRBD1	-
TGTGCCAGCAGTGGAAGGGACAGGCCTTCCGAAAAACTGTTTTTT	CASSGRDRPSEKLFF	TRBV25-1	TRBJ1-4	TRBD1	-
TGTGCCAGCAGCTTGCTGGGGGGCTATAGCACAGATACGCAGTATTTT	CASSLLGGYSTDTQYF	TRBV7-2	TRBJ2-3	-	-
TGTGCCAGCAGTTTATTCGCGGGGGAGGGCACAGATACGCAGTATTTT	CASSLFAGEGTDTQYF	TRBV27	TRBJ2-3	TRBD2	once
TGTGCCAGCAGTGAGAATATGAACACTGAAGCTTTCTTT	CASSENMNTEAFF	TRBV6-1	TRBJ1-1	-	-
TGTGCCAGCAGTGAAAATCCAGGGCTATTAGAAGCTTTCTTT	CASSENPGLLEAFF	TRBV6-1	TRBJ1-1	-	-
TGTGCCAGCAGTTACTCGAGCGGAACTCACTATGGCTACACCTTC	CASSYSSGTHYGYTF	TRBV6-5	TRBJ1-2	-	-
TGCAGCGTTGCACACGAGGACAGGCAGCCCCAGCATTTT	CSVAHEDRQPQHF	TRBV29-1	TRBJ1-5	TRBD1	-
TGTGCCAGCAGTACGGATCGAGGATGGGAGACCCAGTACTTC	CASSTDRGWETQYF	TRBV6-5	TRBJ2-5	-	-
TGCGCCAGCAGCCCTTGGTTTGAGAGTGACGTACCCGGCTATGGCTACACCTTC	CASSPWFESDVPGYGYTF	TRBV4-3	TRBJ1-2	-	-
TGCGCCAGCAGCCAAGCTCCAGGGGCTCCCTACGAGCAGTACTTC	CASSQAPGAPYEQYF	TRBV4-1	TRBJ2-7	-	-
TGCAGTGCTAGAGGGCTCCCAGGGCAGTATTTT	CSARGLPGQYF	TRBV20-1	TRBJ2-3	-	-
TGTGCCAGCAGCCGGAGTACAGGGTCGAACACTGAAGCTTTCTTT	CASSRSTGSNTEAFF	TRBV5-8	TRBJ1-1	-	-
TGTGCCAGCAGTTTCGTAGGGGTGAGAGGTGGTACCAAAAACATTCAGTACTTC	CASSFVGVRGGTKNIQYF	TRBV28	TRBJ2-4	-	-
TGTGCCAGCAGCTTAGCCAGGGGTGGCGAAAAACTGTTTTTT	CASSLARGGEKLFF	TRBV7-2	TRBJ1-4	-	-
TGTGCCAGCAGCTTAAGAGGAAACTCTGGGGCCAACGTCCTGACTTTC	CASSLRGNSGANVLTF	TRBV7-3	TRBJ2-6	-	-
TGTGCCAGCAGCTCGGGACAGAACTATGGCTACACCTTC	CASSSGQNYGYTF	TRBV28	TRBJ1-2	TRBD1	-
TGTGCCAGTAGTATGGGACTGGGGGACGAGCAGTACTTC	CASSMGLGDEQYF	TRBV19	TRBJ2-7	-	-
TGTGCCAGCAGCCCCCCGGGAAAAGGAGGGGATACGCAGTATTTT	CASSPPGKGGDTQYF	TRBV9	TRBJ2-3	-	-
TGCGCCAGCAGCCCCCGGGTTCAGAACACTGAAGCTTTCTTT	CASSPRVQNTEAFF	TRBV5-1	TRBJ1-1	-	few
TGTGCCAGCAATTCGATGCCGGGACTTCTCGAGCAGTACTTC	CASNSMPGLLEQYF	TRBV27	TRBJ2-7	-	-
TGTGCCAGCTCACCCGAGAATTATAACTATGGCTACACCTTC	CASSPENYNYGYTF	TRBV18	TRBJ1-2	-	-
TGTGCCACCAGTGATCCTACAGGGGAGAACACTGAAGCTTTCTTT	CATSDPTGENTEAFF	TRBV24-1	TRBJ1-1	TRBD1	-
TGTGCCAGCAGTTTTCTCTCCGAGGTAGACACTGAAGCTTTCTTT	CASSFLSEVDTEAFF	TRBV28	TRBJ1-1	-	-
TGTGCCAGTAGTGATTGGCGGGACCAATACAATGAGCAGTTCTTC	CASSDWRDQYNEQFF	TRBV19	TRBJ2-1	-	-